Reported below is one T cell receptor beta chain. V lost 6 bases to trimming and J lost 6 bases, with 18 bases between them. Germline CDR1 and CDR2: GTSNPN and SVGIG (reference sequence). This CDR3 has 13 residues. Cohort assignment relied on participant-reported clinical history. This specimen belongs to a study of blood T cell repertoires in COVID-19. Only in-frame clones appear in the TCRdb table, and some are missing; sequencing was by immunoSEQ multiplex PCR. This sample has over 300,000 clones, with approximately 85% found just once. This sequence originates from a man aged 25-40 years who had recovered from COVID-19. Specimen: PBMCs or T cells enriched from blood (not recorded which). V usage is TRBV30 and J usage is TRBJ2-7; a weak D match, TRBD2 (6 bases). The CDR3 sequence is CACSGSGPFEQYF. CDR3 in DNA: TGTGCCTGCAGCGGGTCGGGGCCTTTCGAGCAGTACTTC.